This TCR beta chain comes out of a study of cytomegalovirus exposure and HLA in healthy donors (dated by TCRdb to 2017 to 2019). In terms of the full investigation: An earlier analysis of several hundred of the donors reported under 300 Gb of sequence data and 90 million to 120 million unique TCR beta sequences obtained from approximately 180 million T cells. Besides the first cohort of hundreds of subjects, a separate validation cohort made up of over 100 different subjects was used. In a later genetic analysis, genome-wide SNP genotypes for about 55% of the 666 donors were used, and that subset was treated as a discovery cohort. The study used immunosequencing to profile the T cell repertoires of approximately 690 subjects and linked those repertoires to cytomegalovirus serostatus. Several DR-DQ haplotypes were treated as single units for association and clustering because of strong linkage in the cohort. Alongside the repertoire data, information on donor age, sex, ethnicity and CMV serostatus was compiled. Both class I and class II loci were covered by HLA typing, at four-digit resolution. Among the roughly 410 genotyped donors, about 85% belonged to the genetic ancestry cluster associated with self-reported Caucasian donors. Every repertoire in the discovery cohort had been generated on one and the same sequencing platform. Around 320 gigabases of sequencing data and 78 million or so unique TCR sequences were included in an early release covering about 700 HLA-typed donors. The aim of the study was to test whether cataloging public T cell receptors could identify signatures of past pathogen exposure. Among 398 genotyped donors of the cohort, an average of roughly 230,000 unique TCR beta nucleotide sequences was sequenced per donor, of which approximately 18% were non-productive. To predict cytomegalovirus infection status, the study brought together high-throughput TCR immunosequencing, statistical association of individual TCRs with disease status, and machine learning. An earlier analysis of around 640 of the donors used high-throughput TCR beta sequencing to judge whether each TCR beta V gene segment behaved as functional or pseudogenic. Rather than using new phenotypic data, the later analysis identified candidate immune exposures from TCR beta sequences and from how often those sequences occurred across donors. The number of donors typed differed by locus, with roughly 629-640 for A, B, C, DRB1 and DQB1, more than 500 for DQA1, 606 for DPA1, and some 470 for DPB1. A later analysis re-examined previously published TCR beta repertoires from about 670 donors and added high-resolution HLA genotyping to investigate patterns of TCR occurrence. Overall study outcomes, separate from this receptor: Because counts were too low, approximately 18 rarely observed V segments, including chromosome 9 orphons, were excluded from the earlier analysis of 587 of the donors. In a later genetic analysis, a missense DCLRE1C variant was associated with V-gene and J-gene trimming of TCR beta chains, and the association was replicated in an independent cohort. A few of the identified cytomegalovirus-associated TCR beta chains were confirmed in vitro to be specific for cytomegalovirus antigens. A further reported finding was that TCR beta sequences accurately predicted the HLA-A and HLA-B alleles for most subjects in the first cohort. A later analysis reported that several top co-occurrence clusters appeared linked to parvovirus B19, influenza, CMV and Epstein-Barr virus. A later genetic analysis reported fewer N-insertions in productive TCRs among donors in an Asian-associated ancestry cluster than the roughly 700-donor mean. A total of fewer than 200 TCR beta chains were listed by the study as associated with cytomegalovirus. Because HLA typing was unavailable for some donors at each locus, only the typed subset was used in association tests. For the cohort, immune exposure information was limited to CMV serostatus. Most CMV-associated TCR beta chains appeared to be HLA-restricted in a later analysis, and the HLA associations seemed to be driven largely by CMV exposure. In both the original and validation cohorts, the classifier was reported to diagnose cytomegalovirus status with high specificity and sensitivity. The authors suggested that the approach could potentially be generalized to other disease states and immunological phenotypes. While some public TCRs were present in many individuals, most TCR sequences turned up only very rarely across donors. A later analysis found that TCR association rates varied across HLA loci, with DRB1 alleles showing the most associated TCRs and HLA-C alleles the fewest. Correlated functional status among segregating V segments might reflect linkage disequilibrium, but an unknown experimental factor could not be ruled out. Presence/absence analyses assumed roughly uniform sequencing depth across donors, an assumption that may not hold. When HLA alleles, especially DR and DQ, strongly co-occurred, TCR associations were difficult to assign to individual alleles. A cluster of highly shared sequence variants was judged likely to represent a technical artifact of the sequencing pipeline. At a false discovery rate of 0.05, a later analysis linked under 20,000 TCR beta sequences to specific HLA alleles. Broadly in line with IMGT annotations, most TCR beta V segments showed up in productive rearrangements about 90% or about 30% of the time in an earlier analysis of 450 to 750 of the donors. Compared with equally common non-associated chains, HLA-associated TCR beta chains in a later analysis were more clonally expanded and had lower generation probabilities. This cohort had only TCR beta chains sequenced, and the lack of alpha or paired-chain data limited which features could be detected.

The cohort consisted of approximately 670 healthy bone marrow donors. Cohort members were all nominally healthy when sampled, although unrecorded immune exposures were likely present. The donor tested CMV seronegative, placing the donor among the 352 seronegative members of the cohort. A peripheral blood sample was provided by each donor, and peripheral blood mononuclear cells were used for TCR beta sequencing. The Qiagen DNeasy Blood Extraction Kit was used to extract genomic DNA from the blood cell samples. On this clone: Which antigen it targets is not known. A junction boundary mismatches the germline segment, possibly from a read error.

Library method: the immunoSEQ multiplex PCR assay. The multiplex PCR relied on a mix of 60 forward primers for TCR Vbeta segments and 13 reverse primers for TCR Jbeta segments. Amplification of the CDR3 region of rearranged TCR beta genes was performed with a multiplex PCR assay on genomic DNA. The amplified TCR beta libraries were sequenced on the Illumina HiSeq System as 87-base-pair reads. Per the original workflow: In a later analysis, tens of millions of unique TCR beta chains were counted across the 666 repertoires, and roughly 11 million of these chains were shared by at least two donors. Raw reads were error-corrected and collapsed into unique sequences by a nearest-neighbor algorithm in which closely related sequences were merged to remove PCR and sequencing errors. V, D and J gene segments were assigned by aligning CDR3 sequences to IMGT reference sequences. Each retained sequence needed at least a six-nucleotide match to both a V gene segment and a J gene segment. Rearrangements were called productive when the CDR3 lacked stop codons and stayed in frame with V and J; all others were non-productive. Following IMGT convention, CDR3 was defined as the stretch from the second conserved V-encoded cysteine to the conserved J-encoded phenylalanine. The earlier analysis of 587 of the donors excluded sequences that lacked an unambiguous match to a single V gene segment. In an earlier analysis of several hundred of the donors, a V segment was called functional when productive rearrangements were above 56.7%, and segregating when the standard deviation between donors exceeded 5%. A statistical classification framework was developed to diagnose cytomegalovirus status using the catalog of TCR beta chain sequences. In a later analysis, TCR nucleotide sequences were compared against IMGT/GENE-DB human TR gene sequences so that V and J genes could be assigned. Using the TCRdist pipeline, a later analysis assigned CDR3 sequences along with most-parsimonious VDJ recombination scenarios. In a later analysis, each TCR beta chain was defined by its CDR3 amino acid sequence together with its V-gene family, and reads without a unique V-gene family were excluded. To address suspected cross-contamination and a sequencing artifact, a later analysis removed approximately 590 highly shared, low-generation-probability nucleotide sequences. In a later analysis, a clonal expansion index for each public chain was calculated from normalized within-repertoire ranks of inferred template counts. A later analysis computed generation probabilities with a VDJ recombination model fitted to out-of-frame rearrangements, and checked the results against IGoR. A later analysis scored TCR-TCR, TCR-HLA and TCR-CMV co-occurrence with hypergeometric tests, applying a repertoire-size bias correction to TCR pairs. False discovery rates were estimated in a later analysis by permuting HLA or CMV assignments 20 times. A later analysis grouped co-occurring TCRs with DBSCAN, adding TCRdist sequence similarity when clustering within HLA-allele-positive subsets. Co-occurrence clustering excluded repertoires with fewer than 30,000 or more than 120,000 public chains, plus five with anomalous nucleotide sharing. The table was pulled from immuneACCESS by TCRdb, which kept in-frame rearrangements only. Such tables lose some clones; where checked, under half of the loss comes from unresolved V genes, and the rest has no known cause. The DNA gave D and trimming, while V, J and clone size come from that table. The sample table contains 140,000 or so clones; only one count was recorded for over 60% of them. Together, the top ten hold approximately 2% of the sample.

The TCR was taken from a man aged 40-49 years in good health and CMV-seronegative. Sequencing was carried out using PBMCs.

In nucleotide form, the sequence is TGTGCCAGCAGCTTGCTGGGACAGGGGCCGTTCACTAACTATGGCTACCCCTTC. This encodes CASSLLGQGPFTNYGYPF. The V and J segments used are TRBV5-6 and TRBJ1-2, with 10 junctional bases fitting TRBD1. Taken from the germline V gene, the CDR1 and CDR2 loops are SGHDT and YYEEEE. CDR3 length: 18 amino acids, cysteine to phenylalanine. Left in the record is the CDR3 DNA by itself, 54 bases read in frame from the first base.